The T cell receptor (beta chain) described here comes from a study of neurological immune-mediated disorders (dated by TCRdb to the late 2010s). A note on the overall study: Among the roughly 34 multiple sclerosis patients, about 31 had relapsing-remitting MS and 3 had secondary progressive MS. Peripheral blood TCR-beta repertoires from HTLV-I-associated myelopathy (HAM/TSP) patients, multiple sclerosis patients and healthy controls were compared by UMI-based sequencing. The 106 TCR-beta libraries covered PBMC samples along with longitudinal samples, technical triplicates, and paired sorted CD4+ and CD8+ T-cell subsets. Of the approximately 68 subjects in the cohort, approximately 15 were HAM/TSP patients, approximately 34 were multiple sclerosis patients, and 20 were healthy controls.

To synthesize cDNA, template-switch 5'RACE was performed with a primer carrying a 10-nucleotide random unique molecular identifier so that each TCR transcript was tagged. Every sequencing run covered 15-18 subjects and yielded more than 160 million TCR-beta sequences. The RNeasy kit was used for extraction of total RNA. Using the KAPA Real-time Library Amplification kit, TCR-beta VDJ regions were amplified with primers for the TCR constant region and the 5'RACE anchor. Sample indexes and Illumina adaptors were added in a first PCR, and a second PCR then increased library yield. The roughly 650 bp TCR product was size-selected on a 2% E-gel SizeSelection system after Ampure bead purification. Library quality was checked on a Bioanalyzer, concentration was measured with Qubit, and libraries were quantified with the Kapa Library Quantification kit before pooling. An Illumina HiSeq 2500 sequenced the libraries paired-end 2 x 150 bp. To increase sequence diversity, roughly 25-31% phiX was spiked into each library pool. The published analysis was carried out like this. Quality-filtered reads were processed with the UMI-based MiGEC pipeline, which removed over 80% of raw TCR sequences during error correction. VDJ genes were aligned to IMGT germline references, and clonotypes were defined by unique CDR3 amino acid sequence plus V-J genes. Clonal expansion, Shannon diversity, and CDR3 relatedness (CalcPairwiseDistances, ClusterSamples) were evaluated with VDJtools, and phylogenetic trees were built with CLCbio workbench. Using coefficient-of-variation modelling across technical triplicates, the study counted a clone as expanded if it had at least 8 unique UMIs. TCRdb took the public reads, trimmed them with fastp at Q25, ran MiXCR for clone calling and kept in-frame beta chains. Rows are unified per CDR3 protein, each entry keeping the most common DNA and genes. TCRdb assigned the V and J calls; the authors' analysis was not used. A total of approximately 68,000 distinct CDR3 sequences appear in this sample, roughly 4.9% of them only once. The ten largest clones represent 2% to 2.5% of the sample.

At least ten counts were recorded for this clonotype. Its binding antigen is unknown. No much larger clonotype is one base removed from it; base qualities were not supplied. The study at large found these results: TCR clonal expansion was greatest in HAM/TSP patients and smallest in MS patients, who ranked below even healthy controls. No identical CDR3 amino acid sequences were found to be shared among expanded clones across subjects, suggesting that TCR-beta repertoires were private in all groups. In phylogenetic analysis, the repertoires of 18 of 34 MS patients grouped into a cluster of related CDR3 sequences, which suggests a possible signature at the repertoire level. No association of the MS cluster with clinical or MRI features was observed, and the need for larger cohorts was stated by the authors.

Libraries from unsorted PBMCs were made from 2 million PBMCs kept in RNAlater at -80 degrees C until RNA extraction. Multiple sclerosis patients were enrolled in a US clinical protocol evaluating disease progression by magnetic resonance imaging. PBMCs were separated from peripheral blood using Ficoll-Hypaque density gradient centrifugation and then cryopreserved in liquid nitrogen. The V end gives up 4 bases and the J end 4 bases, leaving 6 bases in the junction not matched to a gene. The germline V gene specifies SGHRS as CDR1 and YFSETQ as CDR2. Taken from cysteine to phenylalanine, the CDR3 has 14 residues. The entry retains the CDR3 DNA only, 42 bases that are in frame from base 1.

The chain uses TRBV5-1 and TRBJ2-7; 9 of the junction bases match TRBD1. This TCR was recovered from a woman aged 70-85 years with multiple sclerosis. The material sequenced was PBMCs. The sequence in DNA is TGCGCCAGCAGCCCGGACAGGGGTGGATACGAGCAGTACTTC. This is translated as CASSPDRGGYEQYF.